The 29 T cell receptor beta chains below were found in one sample sequenced in a study of T-cell memory formation after mild COVID-19. TCRdb re-called the 5' RACE reads through MiXCR, storing one row per CDR3 protein. The sample includes roughly 110,000 distinct CDR3 sequences, about an eighth of them seen just once. The sample taken for sequencing was PBMCs or a T cell subset sorted from them (not recorded which). The receptors stem from a man between 18 and 29 years old who had mild COVID-19 (a few samples of this study predate the infection). Cell type and time point are not known.

This clonotype showed up many times. The gene calls are TRBV29-1 and TRBJ1-2, with 9 bases that match TRBD1. In germline, CDR1 is SQVTM, CDR2 ANQGSEA. The CDR3 sequence is 14 residues long. V trimming: 5 bases; J trimming: 5 bases; junction bases outside the gene matches: 9. The CDR3 reads CSVYPLGQGYGYTF. DNA of the CDR3: TGCAGCGTTTACCCTCTAGGACAGGGGTATGGCTACACCTTC.

The table lists this clonotype with a few counts. The chain uses TRBV20-1 and TRBJ1-2; D remains unclear. Germline V gene sequence: CDR1 DFQATT, CDR2 SNEGSKA (reference sequence). The V and J ends lost 3 bases and 8 bases respectively, with 16 bases between them. The CDR3 covers 13 residues. For the CDR3, the DNA is TGCAGTGCTAGGAGCACACCCTTTGAGGGCTACACCTTC. Translated, it gives CSARSTPFEGYTF.

This clonotype was seen repeatedly, ten times or more. The chain couples TRBV6-6 to TRBJ1-2; D ambiguous. Germline assignment: CDR1 MNHNY and CDR2 SVGAGI (reference sequence). The ends were cut back, 5 bases at V and 0 bases at J, with 19 bases in the middle. The CDR3 covers 17 residues. CDR3 region: CASSPRETATANYGYTF. The CDR3 nucleotides are TGTGCCAGCAGTCCCCGGGAGACCGCTACAGCTAACTATGGCTACACCTTC.

This clonotype appeared a few times. The gene calls are TRBV7-2 and TRBJ2-5, with 9 bases matching TRBD2. CDR1 and CDR2 from the germline V gene are SGHTA and FQGNSA. V was pared by 3 bases and J by 1 base, with 6 bases of the junction left unmatched. This CDR3 has 16 amino acids. The DNA of the CDR3 is TGTGCCAGCAGCTTCGGGCTAGCGGGGTTCCAAGAGACCCAGTACTTC. As protein: CASSFGLAGFQETQYF.

The rearrangement links TRBV6-6 to TRBJ1-2; D not certain. The germline CDR1 and CDR2 sequences are MNHNY and SVGAGI (reference sequence). V lost 3 bases and J 2 bases, leaving 13 bases between the germline ends. The CDR3 is made up of 15 amino acids. The CDR3: CASSYGEILNYGYTF. DNA for the CDR3: TGTGCCAGCAGTTATGGGGAGATACTAAACTATGGCTACACCTTC.

This clonotype was detected ten times or more. This rearrangement joins TRBV9 to TRBJ2-1; 10 bases line up with TRBD2. This CDR3 region has 15 residues. Germline CDR1 SGDLS, CDR2 YYNGEE. Losses at the gene ends were 0 bases for V and 4 bases for J; bases not matched to a gene: 1. In nucleotides, the CDR3 is TGTGCCAGCAGCGTAGGGACTAGCGGATACAATGAGCAGTTCTTC. It specifies CASSVGTSGYNEQFF.

V usage is TRBV12-5 and J usage is TRBJ2-5, with D possibly matching TRBD2 (5 bases). The CDR3 totals 13 residues. Germline V gives CDR1 LGHNT, CDR2 FRNRAP. Trimming pared 7 bases from V and 4 bases from J, leaving 13 bases between. The CDR3: CASAPDFRETQYF. In DNA form, the CDR3 reads TGTGCTAGTGCCCCGGACTTTCGAGAGACCCAGTACTTC.

This clonotype was detected a few times. The chain couples TRBV7-9 to TRBJ1-6; D unresolved. This CDR3 is built from 14 residues. In germline, CDR1 is SEHNR, CDR2 FQNEAQ (reference sequence). The ends were cut back, 0 bases at V and 5 bases at J, with 5 bases in the middle. In DNA, the CDR3 is TGTGCCAGCAGCTTAGCGGGGAATAATTCACCCCTCCACTTT. Translating gives CASSLAGNNSPLHF.

This clonotype showed up just a few times. The chain uses TRBV5-1 and TRBJ2-6; a weak D match, TRBD1 (5 bases). V was trimmed by 2 bases and J by 2 bases, leaving 8 bases between them. This CDR3 spans 15 amino acids. Germline V gene lookup returns CDR1 SGHRS and CDR2 YFSETQ. The DNA of the CDR3 is TGCGCCAGCAGCTTCCAGGGAACTGGGGCCAACGTCCTGACTTTC. Encoded protein: CASSFQGTGANVLTF.

The chain recombines TRBV2 with TRBJ1-4, with a possible D match to TRBD1 (5 bases). Germline values: CDR1 SNHLY, CDR2 FYNNEI. V lost 6 bases and J 0 bases, leaving 11 bases between the germline ends. The CDR3 totals 15 residues. CDR3 protein: CASRQTGATNEKLFF. Here the CDR3 DNA reads TGTGCCAGCAGGCAAACAGGAGCAACTAATGAAAAACTGTTTTTT.

V and J are TRBV9 and TRBJ2-3; possible D gene TRBD2, 6 bases. Trimming took 0 bases from V and 5 from J, leaving 22 bases between them. CDR3 length: 18 residues. From germline, CDR1 is SGDLS and CDR2 YYNGEE. CDR3 coding DNA: TGTGCCAGCAGCGTAGCGGGGTCAGCGGGCGAAGTGGTAGATACGCAGTATTTT. Translation: CASSVAGSAGEVVDTQYF.

This clonotype turned up a few times. V is TRBV29-1 and J is TRBJ2-7, with a possible D match to TRBD1 (7 bases). The germline V gene has CDR1 SQVTM and CDR2 ANQGSEA. Trimming took 6 bases from V and 7 from J, leaving 22 bases between them. The CDR3 contains 14 residues. DNA for the CDR3: TGCAGCGTCGACGCGGGACAGCAAGCCGAAGAGCAGTACTTC. Its protein product is CSVDAGQQAEEQYF.

A few counts support this clonotype. The V gene is TRBV27, the J gene TRBJ2-7, with a possible D match to TRBD2 (6 bases). The germline V and J ends were trimmed by 6 bases and 2 bases, with 14 bases remaining between them. The CDR3 loop spans 14 amino acids. The germline gives CDR1 MNHEY, CDR2 SMNVEV (reference sequence). CDR3 amino acids: CASSPGGGTYEQYV. In DNA, the CDR3 is TGTGCCAGCAGCCCCGGGGGAGGAACCTACGAGCAGTACGTC.

This clonotype was found a few times. The chain recombines TRBV7-8 with TRBJ2-5, with 13 bases matching TRBD2. Per the germline V gene, CDR1 is SGHVS and CDR2 is FQNEAQ. This CDR3 has 15 residues. The trim removed 6 bases at V and 5 bases at J, leaving 6 bases unmatched. The CDR3 DNA sequence: TGTGCCAGCAGTTTACTAGCGGGGGGGCCTGAGACCCAGTACTTC. It specifies CASSLLAGGPETQYF.

The V call is TRBV4-1, the J call TRBJ1-1, with TRBD1 matching 7 bases. The CDR3 is 15 residues long. V gave up 0 bases and J gave up 3 bases; unmatched junction bases: 4. In germline, CDR1 is MGHRA, CDR2 YSYEKL. Written as DNA, the CDR3 is TGCGCCAGCAGCCAAGAGAGGACAGGATACACTGAAGCTTTCTTT. Translating it yields CASSQERTGYTEAFF.

This clonotype turned up a few times. This chain joins TRBV27 and TRBJ2-7, with a possible D match to TRBD1 (5 bases). Germline lookup yields CDR1 MNHEY and CDR2 SMNVEV (reference sequence). CDR3 length: 14 residues. V was trimmed by 2 bases and J by 2 bases, leaving 10 bases between them. CDR3 region: CASSLGAGTYEQYV. DNA for the CDR3: TGTGCCAGCAGTTTAGGGGCAGGGACCTACGAGCAGTACGTC.

The genes are TRBV12-3 or TRBV12-4 and TRBJ1-2, with 8 bases fitting TRBD1. The V segment lost 5 bases and the J segment 8 bases; nucleotides outside the gene matches: 7. The CDR3 is made up of 13 amino acids. The CDR3 nucleotides read TGTGCCAGCAGTCCGACAGGGGAGCAGGGCTACACCTTC. Protein product: CASSPTGEQGYTF.

This clonotype was observed at least ten times. This chain links TRBV4-2 with TRBJ2-3, with no clear D. This CDR3 is built from 15 residues. The germline V gene encodes CDR1 LGHNA and CDR2 YNFKEQ. V was pared by 5 bases and J by 1 base, with 13 bases between. CDR3 nucleotide sequence: TGTGCCAGCAGCGTGCCAGAACCCCGCACAGATACGCAGTATTTT. Its translation is CASSVPEPRTDTQYF.

Within the sample, this clonotype is medium-sized. CDR3 in DNA: TGCGCCAGCAGCCAAGGCCGCACTAGCGGGGGGGCCATTTGGGATACGCAGTATTTT. This gives the protein CASSQGRTSGGAIWDTQYF. V gene TRBV4-1 combines with J gene TRBJ2-3; 13 bases line up with TRBD2. CDR3 length: 19 residues. The V gene end was trimmed by 1 base and the J gene end by 6 bases; junction bases not matched to a gene: 13. CDR1 and CDR2 from the germline V gene are MGHRA and YSYEKL.

A few counts support this clonotype. V and J are TRBV4-1 and TRBJ1-2; D perhaps matches TRBD1 (5 bases). V was pared by 8 bases and J by 8 bases, with 24 bases between. Germline assignment: CDR1 MGHRA and CDR2 YSYEKL. The CDR3 contains 15 residues. This chain's CDR3 is CASSSRDRQGLGYTF. The CDR3 DNA sequence: TGCGCCAGCTCCTCAAGAGATAGGCAGGGCTTAGGCTACACCTTC.

The chain carries TRBV6-5 and TRBJ2-7, with D maybe TRBD1 (5 bases). Germline V gives CDR1 MNHEY, CDR2 SVGAGI. The CDR3 is 15 amino acids. V lost 4 bases and J 0 bases, leaving 13 bases between the germline ends. The CDR3 DNA is TGTGCCAGCAGTTCCCCAGGGTTAAGCTCCTACGAGCAGTACTTC. Its protein product is CASSSPGLSSYEQYF.

This clonotype was found many times. The chain carries TRBV6-2 or TRBV6-3 and TRBJ2-3; 7 nucleotides align to TRBD2. This CDR3 spans 14 amino acids. With V trimmed by 2 bases and J by 2 bases, 1 base remained unmatched. CDR1 is MNHEY, CDR2 SVGEGT, per germline. The CDR3 spells CASSYERDTDTQYF. The CDR3 DNA reads TGTGCCAGCAGTTACGAGCGGGACACAGATACGCAGTATTTT.

The CDR3 region is CSAMDTYEQYF. CDR3 nucleotides: TGCAGTGCTATGGACACCTACGAGCAGTACTTC. The chain recombines TRBV20-1 with TRBJ2-7, with D perhaps matching TRBD1 (5 bases). The CDR3 is 11 amino acids. Trimming cost V 4 bases and J 2 bases, with 6 bases left between them. Germline-derived CDR1 and CDR2 are DFQATT and SNEGSKA (reference sequence).

This clonotype appeared a few times. The chain links TRBV6-5 to TRBJ1-4; TRBD1 aligns across 7 bases. Unmatched junction bases numbered 8, after V lost 2 bases and J lost 8 bases. Per germline, CDR1 MNHEY and CDR2 SVGAGI. The CDR3 is 15 amino acids. The CDR3 reads CASSYKGGLGEKLFF. The CDR3 nucleotides read TGTGCCAGCAGTTACAAAGGGGGCCTTGGGGAAAAACTGTTTTTT.

The chain has TRBV7-2 and TRBJ1-5; D is possibly TRBD1 (6 bases). The CDR3 totals 16 residues. Germline CDR1 SGHTA, CDR2 FQGNSA. The V gene lost 1 base and the J gene lost 2 bases, with 12 bases spanning the gap. This CDR3 is CASSLGGGRGNQPQHF. CDR3 nucleotides: TGTGCCAGCAGCTTAGGAGGGGGTCGGGGCAATCAGCCCCAGCATTTT.

This clonotype showed up just a few times. The V gene is TRBV11-2, the J gene TRBJ2-5; 7 bases line up with TRBD2. CDR1 SGHAT and CDR2 FQNNGV come from the germline V gene. V shed 0 bases, J shed 5 bases, and the junction held 9 bases outside the gene matches. The CDR3 has 16 amino acids. The DNA of the CDR3 is TGTGCCAGCAGCTTAGATCTGTGGACTAGGGACGAGACCCAGTACTTC. Translated: CASSLDLWTRDETQYF.

The V and J genes are TRBV6-5 and TRBJ2-5; 8 bases fit TRBD1. This CDR3 contains 18 residues. Germline assignment: CDR1 MNHEY and CDR2 SVGAGI. V lost 6 bases to trimming and J lost 2 bases; unmatched junction nucleotides: 17. CDR3 DNA: TGTGCCAGCAGCCCCCAAGACCCCCTCGGGACAGGTCAAGAGACCCAGTACTTC. It encodes CASSPQDPLGTGQETQYF.

This clonotype has just a few counts. The gene calls are TRBV10-3 and TRBJ2-4; a possible D gene is TRBD2 (6 bases). The V end was cut by 6 bases, the J end by 8 bases, with 17 bases between. CDR1 is ENHRY, CDR2 SYGVKD, per germline. The CDR3 is made up of 14 amino acids. The CDR3 reads CAISGGGAGYIQYF. In DNA, the CDR3 is TGTGCCATCAGCGGTGGCGGGGCCGGGTACATTCAGTACTTC.

This clonotype was seen a handful of times. The rearrangement uses TRBV19 and TRBJ1-2; 7 nucleotides agree with TRBD1. Germline assignment: CDR1 LNHDA and CDR2 SQIVND (reference sequence). V was pared by 6 bases and J by 8 bases, with 9 bases of the junction left unmatched. The CDR3 extends over 13 amino acids. The CDR3 nucleotides read TGTGCCAGTAGGGCCGGGACAGTAAACGGCTACACCTTC. This translates into CASRAGTVNGYTF.